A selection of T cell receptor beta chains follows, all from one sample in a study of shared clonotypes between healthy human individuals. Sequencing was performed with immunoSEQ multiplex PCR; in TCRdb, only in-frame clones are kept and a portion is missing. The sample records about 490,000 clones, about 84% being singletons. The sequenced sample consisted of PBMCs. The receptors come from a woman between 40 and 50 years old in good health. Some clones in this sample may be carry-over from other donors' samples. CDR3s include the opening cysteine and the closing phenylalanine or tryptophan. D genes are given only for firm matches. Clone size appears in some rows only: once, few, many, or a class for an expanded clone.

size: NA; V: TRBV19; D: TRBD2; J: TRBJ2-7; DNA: TGTGCCAGTAGTACTAGCGGGACCACCTACGAGCAGTACTTC; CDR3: CASSTSGTTYEQYF
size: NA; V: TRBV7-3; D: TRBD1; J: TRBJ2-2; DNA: TGTGCCAGCAGCGTAAGGGGACAGAGTAACACCGGGGAGCTGTTTTTT; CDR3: CASSVRGQSNTGELFF
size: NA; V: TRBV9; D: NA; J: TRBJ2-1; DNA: TGTGCCAGCAGCGTGGACCTGGGAGACTACAATGAGCAGTTCTTC; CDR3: CASSVDLGDYNEQFF
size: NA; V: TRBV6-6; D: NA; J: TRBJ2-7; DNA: TGTGCCAGCAGTCTGGCAGGGTACGAGCAGTACTTC; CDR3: CASSLAGYEQYF
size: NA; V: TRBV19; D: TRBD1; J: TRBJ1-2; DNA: TGTGCCAGTAGGGAGGTCACAGGCAGGACAGGGTTCTACTATGGCTACACCTTC; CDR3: CASREVTGRTGFYYGYTF
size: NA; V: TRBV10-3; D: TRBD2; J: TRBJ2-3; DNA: TGTGCCATCAGTGAAGCGGGAGGCACAGATACGCAGTATTTT; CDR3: CAISEAGGTDTQYF
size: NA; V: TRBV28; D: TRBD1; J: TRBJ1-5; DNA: TGTGCCAGCAAAGGGGTAGGGGGCTGGCAGCCCCAGCATTTT; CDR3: CASKGVGGWQPQHF
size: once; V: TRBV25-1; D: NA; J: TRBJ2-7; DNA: TGTGCCAGCAGTGAATCGGGCCGCCGAGGCGAGCAGTACTTC; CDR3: CASSESGRRGEQYF
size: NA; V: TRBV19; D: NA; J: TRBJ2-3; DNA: TGTGCCAGTAGTCCGGGTGGAGCGGGCGGCACAGATACGCAGTATTTT; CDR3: CASSPGGAGGTDTQYF
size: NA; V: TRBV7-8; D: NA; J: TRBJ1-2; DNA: TGTGCCAGCAGCCCATGGACACGGAGCTTGAGCTATGGCTACACCTTC; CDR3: CASSPWTRSLSYGYTF
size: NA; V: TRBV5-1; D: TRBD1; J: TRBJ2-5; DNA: TGCGCCAGCAGCTTGGAGACAGGGGAGACCCAGTACTTC; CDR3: CASSLETGETQYF
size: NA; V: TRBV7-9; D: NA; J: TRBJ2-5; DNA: TGTGCCAGCACCAACTCTCGCCGGGACACCAAAGAGACCCAGTACTTC; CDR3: CASTNSRRDTKETQYF
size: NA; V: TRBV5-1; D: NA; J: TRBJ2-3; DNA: TGCGCCAGCAGCTTCTTCACAGATACGCAGTATTTT; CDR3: CASSFFTDTQYF
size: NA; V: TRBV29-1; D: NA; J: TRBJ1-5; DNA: TGCAGCGTTCTGGAGGGCAATCAGCCCCAGCATTTT; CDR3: CSVLEGNQPQHF
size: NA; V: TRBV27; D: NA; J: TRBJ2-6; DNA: TGTGCCAGCCGTATTAATGGGGGGAACGGGGCCAACGTCCTGACTTTC; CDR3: CASRINGGNGANVLTF
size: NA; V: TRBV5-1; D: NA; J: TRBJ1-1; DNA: TGCGCCAGCAGCTTTGGGGGTACCTTGGGCACTGAAGCTTTCTTT; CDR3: CASSFGGTLGTEAFF
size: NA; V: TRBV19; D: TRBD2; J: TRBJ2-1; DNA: TGTGCCAGTAGTCCGGGACTATCGTCCAATGAGCAGTTCTTC; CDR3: CASSPGLSSNEQFF
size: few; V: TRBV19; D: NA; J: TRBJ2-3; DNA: TGTGCCAGTAGTTCCGCCTCTGGGCTAGTATCACAGTATTTT; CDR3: CASSSASGLVSQYF